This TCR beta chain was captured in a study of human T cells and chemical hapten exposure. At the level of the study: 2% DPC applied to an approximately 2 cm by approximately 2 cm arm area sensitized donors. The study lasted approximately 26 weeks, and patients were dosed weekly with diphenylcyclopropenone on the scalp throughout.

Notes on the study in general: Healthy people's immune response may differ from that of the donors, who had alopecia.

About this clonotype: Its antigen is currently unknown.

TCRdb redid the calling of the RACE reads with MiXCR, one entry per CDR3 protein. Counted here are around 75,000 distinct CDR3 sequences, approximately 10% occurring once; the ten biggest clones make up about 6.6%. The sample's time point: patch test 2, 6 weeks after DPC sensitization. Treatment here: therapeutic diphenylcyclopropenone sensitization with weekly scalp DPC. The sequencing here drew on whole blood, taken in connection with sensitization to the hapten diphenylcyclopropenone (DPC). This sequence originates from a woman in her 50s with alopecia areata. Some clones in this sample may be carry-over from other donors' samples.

The CDR3 coding sequence is TGCGCCAGCAGCTCGGCTAGCCCCAACACCGGGGAGCTGTTTTTT. It yields the protein CASSSASPNTGELFF. This chain joins TRBV5-1 and TRBJ2-2; tentatively, D is TRBD2 (5 bases). This CDR3 has 15 amino acids. The V gene lost 3 bases and the J gene lost 2 bases, with 11 bases spanning the gap. Per germline, CDR1 SGHRS and CDR2 YFSETQ.